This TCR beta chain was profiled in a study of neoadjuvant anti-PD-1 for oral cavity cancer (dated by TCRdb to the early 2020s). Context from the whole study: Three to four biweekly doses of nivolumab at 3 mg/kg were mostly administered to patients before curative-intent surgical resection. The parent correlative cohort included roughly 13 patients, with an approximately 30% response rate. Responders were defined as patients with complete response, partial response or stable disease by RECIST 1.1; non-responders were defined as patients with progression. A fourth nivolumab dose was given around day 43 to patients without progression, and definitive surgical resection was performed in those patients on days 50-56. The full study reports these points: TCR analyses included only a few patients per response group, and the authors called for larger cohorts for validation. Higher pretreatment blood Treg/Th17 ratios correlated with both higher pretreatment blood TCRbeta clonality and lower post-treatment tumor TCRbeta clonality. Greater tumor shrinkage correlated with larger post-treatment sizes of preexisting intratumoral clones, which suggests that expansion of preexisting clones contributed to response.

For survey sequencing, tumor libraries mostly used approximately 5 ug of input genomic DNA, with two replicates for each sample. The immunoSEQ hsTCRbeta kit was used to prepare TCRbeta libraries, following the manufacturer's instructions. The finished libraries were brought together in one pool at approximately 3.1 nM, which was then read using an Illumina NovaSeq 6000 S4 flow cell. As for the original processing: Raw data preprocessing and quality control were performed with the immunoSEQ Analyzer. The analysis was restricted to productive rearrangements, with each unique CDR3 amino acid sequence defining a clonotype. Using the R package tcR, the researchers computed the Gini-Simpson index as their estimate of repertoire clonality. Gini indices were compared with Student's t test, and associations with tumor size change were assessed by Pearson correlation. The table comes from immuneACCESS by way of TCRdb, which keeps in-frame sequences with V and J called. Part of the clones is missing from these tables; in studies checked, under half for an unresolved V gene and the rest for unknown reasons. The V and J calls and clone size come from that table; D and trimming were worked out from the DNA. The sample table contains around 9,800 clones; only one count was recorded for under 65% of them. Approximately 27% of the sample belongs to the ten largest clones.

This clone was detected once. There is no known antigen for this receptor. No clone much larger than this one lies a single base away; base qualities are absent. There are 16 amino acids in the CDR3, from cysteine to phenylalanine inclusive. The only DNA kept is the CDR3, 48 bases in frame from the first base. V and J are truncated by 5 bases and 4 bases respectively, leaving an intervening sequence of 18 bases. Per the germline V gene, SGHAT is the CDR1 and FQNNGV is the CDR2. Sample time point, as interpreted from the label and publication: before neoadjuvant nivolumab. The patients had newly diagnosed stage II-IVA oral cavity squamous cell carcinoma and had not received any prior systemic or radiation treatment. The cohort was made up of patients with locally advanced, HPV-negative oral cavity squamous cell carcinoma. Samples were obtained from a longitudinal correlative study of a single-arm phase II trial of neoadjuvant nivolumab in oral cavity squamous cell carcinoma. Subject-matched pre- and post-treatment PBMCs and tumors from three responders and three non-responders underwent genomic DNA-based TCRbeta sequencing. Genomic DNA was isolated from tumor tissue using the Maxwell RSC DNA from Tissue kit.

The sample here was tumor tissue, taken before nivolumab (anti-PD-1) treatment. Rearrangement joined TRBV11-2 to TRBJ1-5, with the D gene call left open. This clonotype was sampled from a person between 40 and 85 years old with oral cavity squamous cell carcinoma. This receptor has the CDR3 CASSTDSGILNQPQHF. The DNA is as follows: TGTGCCAGCAGCACCGACTCCGGGATCCTGAATCAGCCCCAGCATTTT.